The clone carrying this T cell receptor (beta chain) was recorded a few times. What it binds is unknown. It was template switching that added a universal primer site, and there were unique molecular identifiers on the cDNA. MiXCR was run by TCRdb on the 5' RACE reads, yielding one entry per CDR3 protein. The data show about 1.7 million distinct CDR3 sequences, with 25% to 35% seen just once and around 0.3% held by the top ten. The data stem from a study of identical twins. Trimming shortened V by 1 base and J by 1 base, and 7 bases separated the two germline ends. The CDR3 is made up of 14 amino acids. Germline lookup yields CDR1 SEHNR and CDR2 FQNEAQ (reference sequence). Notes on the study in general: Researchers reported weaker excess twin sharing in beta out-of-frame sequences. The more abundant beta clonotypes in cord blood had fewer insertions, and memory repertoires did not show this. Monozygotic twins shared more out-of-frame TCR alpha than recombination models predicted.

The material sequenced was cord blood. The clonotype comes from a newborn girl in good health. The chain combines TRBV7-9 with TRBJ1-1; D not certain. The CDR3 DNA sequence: TGTGCCAGCAGCTTAGGGGCGGAGAACACTGAAGCTTTCTTT. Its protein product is CASSLGAENTEAFF. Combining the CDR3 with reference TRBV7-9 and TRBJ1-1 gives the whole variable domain DTGVSQNPRHKITKRGQNVTFRCDPISEHNRLYWYRQTLGQGPEFLTYFQNEAQLEKSRLLSDRFSAERPKGSFSTLEIQRTEQGDSAMYLCASSLGAENTEAFFGQGTRLTVV.